The subject of this entry is one TCR beta chain. It has no known antigen specificity. The sample holds no much larger clone one base away, and base qualities are not on file. The source of the sample is a study of cytomegalovirus exposure and HLA in healthy donors (dated by TCRdb to the late 2010s). For the wider study: An earlier analysis of approximately 550 of the donors reported approximately 300 Gb of sequence data and around 120 million unique TCR beta sequences from 150 million to 200 million T cells. An early release covering roughly 600 HLA-typed donors comprised about 300 gigabases of sequencing data and some 79 million unique TCR sequences. A later analysis re-examined previously published TCR beta repertoires from about 700 donors and added high-resolution HLA genotyping to investigate patterns of TCR occurrence. In an earlier analysis of a few hundred of the donors, high-throughput TCR beta sequencing was used to judge whether each TCR beta V gene segment behaved as functional or pseudogenic. Among the approximately 420 genotyped donors, approximately 82% belonged to the genetic ancestry cluster associated with self-reported Caucasian donors. Genome-wide SNP genotypes for about three fifths of the roughly 670 donors were used in a later genetic analysis, which treated that subset as a discovery cohort. High-throughput TCR immunosequencing, statistical association of individual TCRs with disease status, and machine learning were combined to predict cytomegalovirus infection status. Rather than using new phenotypic data, the later analysis identified candidate immune exposures from TCR beta sequences and from how often those sequences occurred across donors. Both class I and class II loci were covered by HLA typing, at four-digit resolution. A handful of DR-DQ haplotypes were handled as single units for association and clustering because linkage in the cohort was strong. Among roughly 400 genotyped donors of the cohort, an average of about 240,000 unique TCR beta nucleotide sequences was sequenced per donor, of which about 19% were non-productive. The study profiled the T cell repertoires of under 700 subjects by immunosequencing and related them to cytomegalovirus serostatus. Typing coverage differed by locus: A, B, C, DRB1 and DQB1 were typed in roughly 620-630 donors, DQA1 in approximately 520, DPA1 in some 600, and DPB1 in 450 to 490. Every discovery cohort repertoire had been produced on one sequencing platform. A separate validation cohort of over 95 different subjects was used in addition to the roughly 670-subject first cohort. The study aimed to test whether signatures of past pathogen exposure could be identified by cataloging public T cell receptors. Donor age, sex, ethnicity and CMV serostatus were collected together with the repertoire data.

General study outcomes and caveats: In the study, 150 to 200 TCR beta chains were listed as associated with cytomegalovirus. A later analysis found that HLA-associated TCR beta chains were more clonally expanded and had lower generation probabilities than equally common non-associated chains. In a later analysis, some 17,000 TCR beta sequences were associated with specific HLA alleles at a false discovery rate of 0.05. It was suggested by the authors that the approach could potentially be generalized to other disease states and immunological phenotypes. According to a later analysis, parvovirus B19, influenza, CMV and Epstein-Barr virus appeared linked to several top co-occurrence clusters. When HLA alleles, especially DR and DQ, strongly co-occurred, attributing TCR associations to individual alleles was difficult. According to a later analysis, TCR association rates differed among HLA loci, with DRB1 alleles showing the most associated TCRs and HLA-C alleles showing the fewest. In vitro tests confirmed that a few of the cytomegalovirus-associated TCR beta chains recognize cytomegalovirus antigens. In a later genetic analysis, fewer N-insertions in productive TCRs were reported among donors in an Asian-associated ancestry cluster than the approximately 630-donor mean. CMV serostatus was the only immune exposure information available for the cohort. A further reported finding was that TCR beta sequences accurately predicted the HLA-A and HLA-B alleles for most subjects in the first cohort. The cohort was sequenced for TCR beta chains only, and without alpha or paired-chain data the features that could be detected were limited. Linkage disequilibrium might explain the correlated functional status among segregating V segments, but an unknown experimental factor could not be ruled out. In an earlier analysis of about 550 of the donors, most TCR beta V segments were observed in productive rearrangements about 90% or about 30% of the time, broadly matching IMGT annotations. A later genetic analysis associated a missense DCLRE1C variant with V-gene and J-gene trimming of TCR beta chains, and an independent cohort replicated the association. In a later analysis, most CMV-associated TCR beta chains were found to appear HLA-restricted, with HLA associations seemingly driven largely by CMV exposure. In both the original and validation cohorts, the classifier was reported to diagnose cytomegalovirus status with high specificity and sensitivity. Roughly 17 rarely observed V segments, including chromosome 9 orphons, were excluded from the earlier analysis of several hundred of the donors because counts were too low. Because HLA typing was unavailable for some donors at each locus, only the typed subset was used in association tests. Most TCR sequences were observed very rarely across donors, whereas some public TCRs were present in many individuals. Sequencing depth was assumed to be roughly uniform across donors in the presence/absence analyses, though that assumption may not hold. The sequencing pipeline was judged likely to have produced a cluster of highly shared sequence variants as a technical artifact.

The cohort was made up of 666 healthy bone marrow donors. Cohort members were all nominally healthy when sampled, although unrecorded immune exposures were likely present. The donor tested CMV seropositive, placing the donor among the 250 to 300 seropositive members of the cohort. A peripheral blood sample was collected from each donor, and TCR beta sequencing was performed on peripheral blood mononuclear cells. The Qiagen DNeasy Blood Extraction Kit was used to extract genomic DNA from the blood cell samples. Libraries were made using the immunoSEQ multiplex PCR assay. A mixture of 60 forward primers for TCR Vbeta segments and 13 reverse primers for TCR Jbeta segments was used in the multiplex PCR. The CDR3 region of rearranged TCR beta genes was amplified from genomic DNA by a multiplex PCR assay. The amplified TCR beta libraries were sequenced on the Illumina HiSeq System as 87-base-pair reads. Per the source publication's procedure: In a later analysis, some 80 million unique TCR beta chains were counted across the 500 to 700 repertoires, and approximately 11 million of these chains were shared by at least two donors. To remove PCR and sequencing errors, raw reads were error-corrected and collapsed into unique sequences using a nearest-neighbor algorithm that merged closely related sequences. V, D and J gene segments were assigned by aligning CDR3 sequences to IMGT reference sequences. For a sequence to be retained, a match of at least six nucleotides was required to both a V gene segment and a J gene segment. Rearrangements were classified as productive when the CDR3 lacked stop codons and remained in frame with V and J, and all other rearrangements were classified as non-productive. CDR3 was defined according to IMGT convention as the region running from the second conserved V-encoded cysteine to the conserved J-encoded phenylalanine. In an earlier analysis of around 570 of the donors, sequences lacking an unambiguous match to a single V gene segment were excluded. In an earlier analysis of around 590 of the donors, a V segment was called functional when productive rearrangements were above 56.7%, and segregating when the standard deviation between donors exceeded 5%. A statistical classification framework was built for diagnosing cytomegalovirus status from the catalog of TCR beta chain sequences. A later analysis assigned V and J genes by comparing TCR nucleotide sequences with IMGT/GENE-DB human TR gene sequences. The TCRdist pipeline was used in a later analysis to assign CDR3 sequences and most-parsimonious VDJ recombination scenarios. A later analysis defined each TCR beta chain by its CDR3 amino acid sequence plus V-gene family, and excluded reads lacking a unique V-gene family. To address suspected cross-contamination and a sequencing artifact, a later analysis removed some 620 highly shared, low-generation-probability nucleotide sequences. In a later analysis, a clonal expansion index for each public chain was calculated from normalized within-repertoire ranks of inferred template counts. Generation probabilities in a later analysis came from a VDJ recombination model fitted to out-of-frame rearrangements, and those results were checked against IGoR. Hypergeometric tests were used in a later analysis to score TCR-TCR, TCR-HLA and TCR-CMV co-occurrence, with a repertoire-size bias correction applied to the TCR pairs. False discovery rates were estimated in a later analysis by permuting HLA or CMV assignments 20 times. In a later analysis, co-occurring TCRs were grouped using DBSCAN, and TCRdist sequence similarity was added for clustering within HLA-allele-positive subsets. Repertoires with fewer than 30,000 or more than 120,000 public chains, plus five repertoires with anomalous nucleotide sharing, were excluded from co-occurrence clustering. Entries here come from immuneACCESS through TCRdb and include only in-frame sequences with V and J called. Some clones fail to appear in such tables; in the studies checked, an unresolved V gene covers under half of the shortfall, and the cause of the remainder is unknown. V and J calls and clone size follow that table, whereas D and trimming were derived from the DNA. This sample is represented by 200,000 or so clones; 65% to 85% of them were singletons. The ten biggest clones cover approximately 6% of the sample.

Sequencing used PBMCs. The sequence was collected from a woman aged 30 to 39 in good health and CMV-seropositive.

The CDR3 protein: CASSFRGGDTQYF. DNA sequence: TGTGCCAGCAGCTTCCGGGGTGGAGATACGCAGTATTTT. Recombination linked TRBV7-9 to TRBJ2-3; the D gene is possibly TRBD2, with 5 bases matching. CDR1 and CDR2, per the germline V gene (reference sequence), are SEHNR and FQNEAQ. Counted from cysteine to phenylalanine, this CDR3 has 13 amino acids. CDR3 DNA is the only sequence kept; it has 39 bases, read in frame from the first base. V lost 3 bases and J lost 5 bases; the stretch between them is 9 bases long.